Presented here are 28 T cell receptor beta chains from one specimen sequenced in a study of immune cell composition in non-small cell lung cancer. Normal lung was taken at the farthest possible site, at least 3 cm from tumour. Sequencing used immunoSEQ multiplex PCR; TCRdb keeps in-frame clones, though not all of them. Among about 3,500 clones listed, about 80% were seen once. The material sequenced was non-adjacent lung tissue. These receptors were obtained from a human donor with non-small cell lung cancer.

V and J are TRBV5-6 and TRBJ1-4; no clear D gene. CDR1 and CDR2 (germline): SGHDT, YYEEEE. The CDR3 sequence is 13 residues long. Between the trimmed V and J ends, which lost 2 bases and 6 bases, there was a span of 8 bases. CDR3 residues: CASSFVRDEKLFF. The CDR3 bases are TGTGCCAGCAGCTTCGTACGGGATGAAAAACTGTTTTTT.

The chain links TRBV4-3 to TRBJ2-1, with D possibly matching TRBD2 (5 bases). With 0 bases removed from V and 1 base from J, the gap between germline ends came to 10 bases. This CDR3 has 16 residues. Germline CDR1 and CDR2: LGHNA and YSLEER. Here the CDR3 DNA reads TGCGCCAGCAGCCAAGATCCCCCGGGATCCTACAATGAGCAGTTCTTC. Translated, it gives CASSQDPPGSYNEQFF.

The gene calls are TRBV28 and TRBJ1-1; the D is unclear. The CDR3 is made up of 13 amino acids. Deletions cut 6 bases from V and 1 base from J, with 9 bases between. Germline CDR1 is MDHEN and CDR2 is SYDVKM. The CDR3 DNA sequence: TGTGCCAGCAGCTTTAGGAAGAACACTGAAGCTTTCTTT. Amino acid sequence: CASSFRKNTEAFF.

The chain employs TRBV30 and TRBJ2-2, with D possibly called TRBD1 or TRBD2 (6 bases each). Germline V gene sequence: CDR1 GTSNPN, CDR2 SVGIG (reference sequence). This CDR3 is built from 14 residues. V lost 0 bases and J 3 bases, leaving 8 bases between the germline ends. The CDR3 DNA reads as TGTGCCTGGAGTGTAGGGGGGCACACCGGGGAGCTGTTTTTT. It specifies CAWSVGGHTGELFF.

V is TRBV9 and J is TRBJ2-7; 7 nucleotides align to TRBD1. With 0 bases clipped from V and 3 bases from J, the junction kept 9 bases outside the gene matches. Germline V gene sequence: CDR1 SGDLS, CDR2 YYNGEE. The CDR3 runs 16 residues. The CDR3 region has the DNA TGTGCCAGCAGCGTAGGAGAAGAGACAGGGCTCTACGAGCAGTACTTC. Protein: CASSVGEETGLYEQYF.

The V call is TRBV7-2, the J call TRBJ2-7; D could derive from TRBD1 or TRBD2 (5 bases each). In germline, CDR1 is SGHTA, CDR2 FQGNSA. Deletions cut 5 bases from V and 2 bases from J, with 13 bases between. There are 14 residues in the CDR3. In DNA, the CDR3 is TGTGCCAGCAGCCTCTCGGGACGGACCTACGAGCAGTACTTC. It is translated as CASSLSGRTYEQYF.

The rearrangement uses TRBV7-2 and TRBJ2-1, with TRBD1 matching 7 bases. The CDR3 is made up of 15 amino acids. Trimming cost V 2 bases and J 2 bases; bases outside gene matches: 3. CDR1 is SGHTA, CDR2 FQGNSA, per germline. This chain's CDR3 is CASSLTTGTYNEQFF. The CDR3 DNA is TGTGCCAGCAGCTTAACGACAGGGACCTACAATGAGCAGTTCTTC.

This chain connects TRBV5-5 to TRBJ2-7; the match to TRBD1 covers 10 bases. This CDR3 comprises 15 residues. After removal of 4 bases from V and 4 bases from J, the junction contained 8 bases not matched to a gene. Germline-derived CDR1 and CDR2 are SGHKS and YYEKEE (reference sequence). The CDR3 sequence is CASSREDRGRYEQYF. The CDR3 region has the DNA TGTGCCAGCAGCCGGGAGGACAGGGGGAGGTACGAGCAGTACTTC. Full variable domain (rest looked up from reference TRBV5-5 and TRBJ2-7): DAGVTQSPTHLIKTRGQQVTLRCSPISGHKSVSWYQQVLGQGPQFIFQYYEKEERGRGNFPDRFSARQFPNYSSELNVNALLLGDSALYLCASSREDRGRYEQYFGPGTRLTVT.

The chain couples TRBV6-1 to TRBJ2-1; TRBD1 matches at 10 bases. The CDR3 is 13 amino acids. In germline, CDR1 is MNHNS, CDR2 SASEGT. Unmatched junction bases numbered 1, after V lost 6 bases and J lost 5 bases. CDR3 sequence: CASRGTGDNEQFF. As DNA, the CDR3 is TGTGCCAGCAGGGGGACAGGGGACAATGAGCAGTTCTTC.

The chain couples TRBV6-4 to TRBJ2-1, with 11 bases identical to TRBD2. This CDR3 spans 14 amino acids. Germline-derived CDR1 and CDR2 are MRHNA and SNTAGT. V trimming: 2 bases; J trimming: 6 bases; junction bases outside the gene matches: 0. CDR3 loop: CASSDGLAGNEQFF. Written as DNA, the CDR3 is TGTGCCAGCAGTGACGGACTAGCGGGCAATGAGCAGTTCTTC.

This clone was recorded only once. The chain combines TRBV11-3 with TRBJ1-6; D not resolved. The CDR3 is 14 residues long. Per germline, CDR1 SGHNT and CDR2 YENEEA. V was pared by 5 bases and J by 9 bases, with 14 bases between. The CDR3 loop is CASSLRARGSPLHF. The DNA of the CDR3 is TGTGCCAGCAGCCTTCGGGCCAGAGGTTCACCCCTCCACTTT.

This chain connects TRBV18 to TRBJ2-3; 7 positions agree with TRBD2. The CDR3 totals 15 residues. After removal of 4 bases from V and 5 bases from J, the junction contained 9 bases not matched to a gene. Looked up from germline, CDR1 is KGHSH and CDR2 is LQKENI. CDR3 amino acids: CASSLSAGGIDTQYF. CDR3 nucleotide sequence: TGTGCCAGCTCACTTAGCGCCGGGGGGATAGATACGCAGTATTTT.

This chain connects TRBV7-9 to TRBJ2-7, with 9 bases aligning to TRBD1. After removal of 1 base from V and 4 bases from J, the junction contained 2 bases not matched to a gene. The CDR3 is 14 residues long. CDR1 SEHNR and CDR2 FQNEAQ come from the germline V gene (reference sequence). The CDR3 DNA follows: TGTGCCAGCAGCTTAGGGACAGGGGAATACGAGCAGTACTTC. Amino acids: CASSLGTGEYEQYF.

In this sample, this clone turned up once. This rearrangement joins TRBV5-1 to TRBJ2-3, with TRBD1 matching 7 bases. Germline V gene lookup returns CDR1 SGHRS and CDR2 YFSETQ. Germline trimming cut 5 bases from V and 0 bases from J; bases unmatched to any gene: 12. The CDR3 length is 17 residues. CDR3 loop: CASRSDTGAFSTDTQYF. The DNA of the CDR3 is TGCGCCAGCAGGAGTGACACAGGGGCATTTAGCACAGATACGCAGTATTTT.

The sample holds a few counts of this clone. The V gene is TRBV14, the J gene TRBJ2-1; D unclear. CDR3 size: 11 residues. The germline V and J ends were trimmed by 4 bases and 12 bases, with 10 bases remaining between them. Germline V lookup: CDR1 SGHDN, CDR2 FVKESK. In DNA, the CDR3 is TGTGCCAGCAGCCTTGCGGTGGTGCAGTTCTTC. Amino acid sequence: CASSLAVVQFF.

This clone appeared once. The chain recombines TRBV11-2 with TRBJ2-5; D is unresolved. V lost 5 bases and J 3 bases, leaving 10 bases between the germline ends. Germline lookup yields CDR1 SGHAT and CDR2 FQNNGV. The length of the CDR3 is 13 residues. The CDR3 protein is CASSLTEKETQYF. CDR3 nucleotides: TGTGCCAGCAGCCTTACGGAGAAAGAGACCCAGTACTTC.

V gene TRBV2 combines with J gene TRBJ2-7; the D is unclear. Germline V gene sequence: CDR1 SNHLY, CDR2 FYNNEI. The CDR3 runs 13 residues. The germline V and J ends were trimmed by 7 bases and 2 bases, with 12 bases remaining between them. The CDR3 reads CASIDGYAYEQYF. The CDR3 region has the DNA TGTGCCAGCATCGACGGCTATGCCTACGAGCAGTACTTC.

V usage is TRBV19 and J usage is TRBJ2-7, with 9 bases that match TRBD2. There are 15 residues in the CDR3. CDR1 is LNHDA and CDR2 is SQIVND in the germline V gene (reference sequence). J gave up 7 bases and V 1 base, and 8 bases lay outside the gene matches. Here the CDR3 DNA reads TGTGCCAGTAGTATAGGGGGGGTAGCGGGAGATGAGCAGTACTTC. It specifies CASSIGGVAGDEQYF. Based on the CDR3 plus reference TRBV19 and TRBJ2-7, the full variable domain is DGGITQSPKYLFRKEGQNVTLSCEQNLNHDAMYWYRQDPGQGLRLIYYSQIVNDFQKGDIAEGYSVSREKKESFPLTVTSAQKNPTAFYLCASSIGGVAGDEQYFGPGTRLTVT.

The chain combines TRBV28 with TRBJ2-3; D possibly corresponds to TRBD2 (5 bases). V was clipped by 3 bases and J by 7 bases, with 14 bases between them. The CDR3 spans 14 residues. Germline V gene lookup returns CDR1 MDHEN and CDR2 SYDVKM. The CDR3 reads CASSFRFSGNTQYF. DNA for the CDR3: TGTGCCAGCAGTTTTAGGTTTTCGGGAAATACGCAGTATTTT.

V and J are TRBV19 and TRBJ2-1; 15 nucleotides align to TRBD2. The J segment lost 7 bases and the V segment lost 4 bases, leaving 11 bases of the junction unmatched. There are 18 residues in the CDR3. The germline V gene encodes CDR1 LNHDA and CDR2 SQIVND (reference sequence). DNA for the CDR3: TGTGCCAGTAGTAGGGGGGCAGGGACTAGCGGGAGGAGGAATGAGCAGTTCTTC. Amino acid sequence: CASSRGAGTSGRRNEQFF.

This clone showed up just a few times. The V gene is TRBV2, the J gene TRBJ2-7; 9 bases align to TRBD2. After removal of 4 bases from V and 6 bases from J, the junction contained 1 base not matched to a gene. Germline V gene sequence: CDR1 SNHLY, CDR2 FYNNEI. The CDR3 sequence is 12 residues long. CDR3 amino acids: CASSVLAGEQYF. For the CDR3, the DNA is TGTGCCAGCAGTGTACTAGCGGGCGAGCAGTACTTC.

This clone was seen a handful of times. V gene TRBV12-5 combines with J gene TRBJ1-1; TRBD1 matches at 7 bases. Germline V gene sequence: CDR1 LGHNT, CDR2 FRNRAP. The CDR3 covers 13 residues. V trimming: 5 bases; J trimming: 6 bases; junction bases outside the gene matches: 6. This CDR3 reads CASGQGGLAEAFF. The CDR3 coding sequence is TGTGCTAGTGGTCAGGGGGGGCTGGCTGAAGCTTTCTTT.

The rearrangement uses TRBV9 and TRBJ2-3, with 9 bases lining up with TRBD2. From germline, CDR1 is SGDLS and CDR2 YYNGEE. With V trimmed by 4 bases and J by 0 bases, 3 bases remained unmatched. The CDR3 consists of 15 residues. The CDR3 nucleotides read TGTGCCAGCAGCTTGGGACTAGCCAGCACAGATACGCAGTATTTT. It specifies CASSLGLASTDTQYF.

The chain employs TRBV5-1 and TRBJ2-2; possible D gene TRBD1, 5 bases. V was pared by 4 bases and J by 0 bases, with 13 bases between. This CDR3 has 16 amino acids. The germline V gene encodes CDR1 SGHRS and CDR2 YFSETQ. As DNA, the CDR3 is TGCGCCAGCAGCCCCAGGGCCCTAACGAACACCGGGGAGCTGTTTTTT. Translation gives CASSPRALTNTGELFF.

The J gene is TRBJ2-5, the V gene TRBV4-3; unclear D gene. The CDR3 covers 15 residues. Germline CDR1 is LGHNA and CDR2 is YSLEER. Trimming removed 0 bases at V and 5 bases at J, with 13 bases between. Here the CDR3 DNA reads TGCGCCAGCAGCCAAGATTTAGCCCCGTCGGAGACCCAGTACTTC. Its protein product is CASSQDLAPSETQYF.

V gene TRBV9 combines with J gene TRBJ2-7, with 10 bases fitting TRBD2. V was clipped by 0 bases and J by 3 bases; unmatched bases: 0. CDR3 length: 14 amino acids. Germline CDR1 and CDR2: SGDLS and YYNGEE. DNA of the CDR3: TGTGCCAGCAGCGTAGGACTAGCGGGCTACGAGCAGTACTTC. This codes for CASSVGLAGYEQYF.

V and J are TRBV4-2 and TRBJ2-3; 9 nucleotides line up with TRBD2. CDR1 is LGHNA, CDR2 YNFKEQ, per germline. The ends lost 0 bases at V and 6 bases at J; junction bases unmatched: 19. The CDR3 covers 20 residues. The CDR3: CASSQDAGGEKGSARDTQYF. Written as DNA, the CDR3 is TGTGCCAGCAGCCAAGACGCGGGGGGGGAGAAGGGCTCGGCACGGGATACGCAGTATTTT.

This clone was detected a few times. The CDR3 sequence is CASSVGRAGGNTIYF. CDR3 nucleotides: TGTGCCAGCAGCGTAGGCAGGGCAGGAGGGAACACCATATATTTT. This chain joins TRBV9 and TRBJ1-3, with D perhaps TRBD1 (5 bases). Germline-derived CDR1 and CDR2 are SGDLS and YYNGEE. V shed 0 bases and J shed 7 bases, with 14 bases lying between them. This CDR3 region has 15 residues.